These 13 T cell receptor beta chains came from one sample sequenced in a study of post-analysis software for immune sequencing data (dated by TCRdb to the mid-2010s). Results and caveats for the whole study, not just this receptor: Patients showed significantly higher frequencies than controls for 4 or 5 TRBV segments, among them TRBV5-6, TRBV5-1 and TRBV20-1.

These receptors' targets are unknown. Library preparation used PCR. Sequencing took place on an Illumina HiSeq 2500. To reduce PCR and sequencing biases, unique molecular identifiers were incorporated into the TCR beta cDNA libraries. Through fastp at Q25 and MiXCR, TCRdb rebuilt clones from the public reads, retaining in-frame beta chains. Entries that share a CDR3 protein sequence are merged under the most common genes and DNA. For this sample the table gives about 460,000 distinct CDR3 sequences, of which under 55% were detected only once. The ten largest clonotypes hold about 12% of the sample. The sequenced sample consisted of blood. The receptors originated from a girl aged 5 to 17 with multiple sclerosis.

This clonotype was found a few times. CDR3 protein: CSAGGLARSYEQYF. CDR3 coding DNA: TGCAGTGCTGGGGGTCTAGCGAGGTCCTACGAGCAGTACTTC. The chain couples TRBV20-1 to TRBJ2-7, with D possibly matching TRBD2 (6 bases). Looked up from germline, CDR1 is DFQATT and CDR2 is SNEGSKA (reference sequence). Trimming stripped 5 bases from V and 1 base from J, with 15 bases between. The CDR3 runs to 14 residues.

This clonotype turned up a few times. The rearrangement uses TRBV12-3 or TRBV12-4 and TRBJ2-1; 7 bases align to TRBD1. The trim removed 3 bases at V and 15 bases at J, leaving 11 bases unmatched. This CDR3 is 13 amino acids long. The CDR3 loop is CASSFKGAQELFF. Here the CDR3 DNA reads TGTGCCAGCAGTTTTAAGGGGGCGCAAGAGTTGTTCTTC.

The chain employs TRBV20-1 and TRBJ2-7; D is ambiguous. V was shortened by 6 bases and J by 4 bases, with 13 bases between the two germline ends. This CDR3 has 12 amino acids. From germline, CDR1 is DFQATT and CDR2 SNEGSKA (reference sequence). The CDR3 spells CSAGSTLYEQYF. In DNA form, the CDR3 reads TGCAGTGCAGGCAGTACGCTATACGAGCAGTACTTC.

V usage is TRBV12-3 or TRBV12-4 and J usage is TRBJ1-5; 8 positions agree with TRBD1. The CDR3 runs 14 residues. Trimming cost V 4 bases and J 10 bases; bases outside gene matches: 9. CDR3 in amino acids: CASSSGQGIGPQHF. For the CDR3, the DNA is TGTGCCAGCAGTTCCGGACAGGGTATAGGACCCCAGCATTTT.

This clonotype appeared once. The chain carries TRBV6-1 and TRBJ2-7, with D tentatively TRBD1 (6 bases). Germline V CDR1 and CDR2: MNHNS, SASEGT. CDR3 length: 13 amino acids. V dropped 6 bases and J dropped 2 bases, with 11 bases sitting between them. CDR3 sequence reads: CASRTGTTYEQYF. CDR3 DNA: TGTGCCAGCAGGACCGGGACAACCTACGAGCAGTACTTC.

The genes are TRBV7-2 and TRBJ1-1, with D uncertain. V lost 1 base and J lost 4, with 16 bases in between. In germline, CDR1 is SGHTA, CDR2 FQGNSA. The CDR3 is 16 residues long. CDR3 sequence reads: CASSLETTVDGTEAFF. The CDR3 DNA sequence: TGTGCCAGCAGCTTAGAAACGACCGTCGATGGCACTGAAGCTTTCTTT.

This sequence joins TRBV2 and TRBJ1-2, with 7 nucleotides matching TRBD1. Germline-derived CDR1 and CDR2 are SNHLY and FYNNEI. V lost 4 bases, J lost 4 bases, and 9 bases stayed unmatched. The CDR3 spans 15 residues. The CDR3 is CASSVRQGDSYGYTF. The CDR3 bases are TGTGCCAGCAGTGTACGACAGGGAGACTCCTATGGCTACACCTTC.

The chain links TRBV28 to TRBJ1-3; the D is unclear. Germline assignment: CDR1 MDHEN and CDR2 SYDVKM. The CDR3 is made up of 14 amino acids. V shed 2 bases and J shed 1 base, with 6 bases lying between them. In DNA, the CDR3 is TGTGCCAGCAGTTTAGGCAGGTCTGGAAACACCATATATTTT. Translation: CASSLGRSGNTIYF.

The V gene is TRBV7-2, the J gene TRBJ2-2, with no clear D. The CDR3 length is 13 residues. The V end was cut by 1 base, the J end by 6 bases, with 6 bases between. Germline CDR1 and CDR2: SGHTA and FQGNSA. The CDR3, as DNA: TGTGCCAGCAGCTTAGGATTTTCCGGGGAGCTGTTTTTT. As protein: CASSLGFSGELFF.

This rearrangement joins TRBV27 to TRBJ2-1, with TRBD2 identical over 9 bases. The CDR3 is 15 residues long. CDR1 is MNHEY, CDR2 SMNVEV, per germline (reference sequence). V dropped 1 base and J dropped 4; count of bases not matched to a gene: 2. The CDR3: CASSLLREGYNEQFF. CDR3 DNA: TGTGCCAGCAGTTTATTGCGGGAGGGTTACAATGAGCAGTTCTTC.

The chain links TRBV7-3 to TRBJ2-1; 8 bases fit TRBD2. Trimming at V came to 4 bases and at J to 6 bases, leaving 8 bases not matched to a gene. CDR1 and CDR2 from the germline V gene are SGHTA and FQGTGA. The CDR3 contains 15 residues. The CDR3 is CASSYTGLESNEQFF. CDR3 DNA: TGTGCCAGCAGCTACACGGGACTAGAGAGCAATGAGCAGTTCTTC.

The rearrangement links TRBV9 to TRBJ2-7; D uncertain. Germline values: CDR1 SGDLS, CDR2 YYNGEE. The CDR3 is 14 residues long. Deletions cut 0 bases from V and 2 bases from J, with 9 bases between. DNA for the CDR3: TGTGCCAGCAGCGTAGGTGCCTACCCCTACGAGCAGTACTTC. Protein: CASSVGAYPYEQYF.

This clonotype was seen once. V is TRBV7-9 and J is TRBJ2-1; D may be TRBD2 (5 bases). The V gene's germline CDR1 is SEHNR and CDR2 FQNEAQ (reference sequence). V was clipped by 0 bases and J by 7 bases, with 19 bases between them. This CDR3 contains 17 residues. The CDR3 DNA reads TGTGCCAGCAGCTTAGCTCCCGCATCACTAGGAGGAAATGAGCAGTTCTTC. As protein: CASSLAPASLGGNEQFF.